This T cell receptor beta chain appears in the sequencing data of a study of blood T cell repertoires in COVID-19. The overall study: The analysed material was cDNA or gDNA that came from T cells, B-cell-depleted T cells, or PBMCs.

V was trimmed by 1 base and J by 3 bases, leaving 12 bases between them. CDR1 and CDR2 (germline): SEHNR, FQNEAQ (reference sequence). The CDR3 sequence is 15 residues long. TCRdb's table, derived via immunoSEQ multiplex PCR, lists solely in-frame clones and lacks some. This table holds around 150,000 clones, more than 75% found once. The origin of this receptor is a woman aged 45-59 years with acute or convalescent COVID-19. The chain links TRBV7-9 to TRBJ2-5, with D unclear. What was sequenced was peripheral blood. CDR3 loop: CASSLGSGNKETQYF. The CDR3 coding sequence is TGTGCCAGCAGCTTAGGCTCAGGCAATAAAGAGACCCAGTACTTC.